These 21 T cell receptor beta chains were all obtained from the same sample, sequenced in a study of shared clonotypes between healthy human individuals. Sequencing was performed with immunoSEQ multiplex PCR; in TCRdb, only in-frame clones are kept and a portion is missing. The table has millions of clones, 85% to 95% seen once. Sequenced input: naive CD4+ T cells from PBMCs. Subset in this sample: CD45RA+ positively selected. These receptors were collected from a man aged 18 to 30 in good health. Some clones in this sample may be carry-over from other donors' samples.

The chain combines TRBV29-1 with TRBJ2-3, with 8 positions matching TRBD1. CDR3 length equals 13 residues. J gave up 5 bases and V 4 bases, and 5 bases lay outside the gene matches. Germline V gives CDR1 SQVTM, CDR2 ANQGSEA. This CDR3 is CSVAAGGGDTQYF. The CDR3 DNA reads TGCAGCGTTGCCGCAGGGGGCGGAGATACGCAGTATTTT.

J is TRBJ1-5 and V is TRBV19, with no clear D. This CDR3 is built from 15 residues. Trimming pared 5 bases from V and 0 bases from J, leaving 11 bases between. The germline CDR1 and CDR2 sequences are LNHDA and SQIVND (reference sequence). The CDR3 DNA is TGTGCCAGTAGTGCCAATTGGGGTAGCAATCAGCCCCAGCATTTT. Its translation: CASSANWGSNQPQHF.

V is TRBV9 and J is TRBJ2-3; 7 nucleotides align to TRBD1. CDR1 is SGDLS, CDR2 YYNGEE, per germline. V gave up 4 bases and J gave up 2 bases; unmatched junction bases: 4. The CDR3 has 14 amino acids. CDR3 sequence: CASSWDRSTDTQYF. The DNA of the CDR3 is TGTGCCAGCAGCTGGGACAGATCCACAGATACGCAGTATTTT.

J is TRBJ1-2 and V is TRBV15; TRBD1 is a possible D gene (5 bases). The CDR3 sequence is 13 residues long. V lost 1 base to trimming and J lost 5 bases, with 8 bases between them. The germline V gene has CDR1 LNHNV and CDR2 YYDKDF (reference sequence). The CDR3 reads CATSRAGLYGYTF. As DNA, the CDR3 is TGTGCCACCAGCAGAGCAGGGTTATATGGCTACACCTTC.

This rearrangement joins TRBV4-1 to TRBJ1-4; the match to TRBD1 covers 7 bases. Losses at the gene ends were 5 bases for V and 8 bases for J; bases not matched to a gene: 5. This CDR3 comprises 13 residues. The germline gives CDR1 MGHRA, CDR2 YSYEKL. The CDR3 bases are TGCGCCAGCAGCGCGGTACAGGGGGAAAAACTGTTTTTT. Encoded protein: CASSAVQGEKLFF.

This sequence joins TRBV23-1 and TRBJ2-4, with a possible D match to TRBD2 (9 bases). TRBV23-1 is an ORF, with its function uncertain. V lost 6 bases and J 2 bases, leaving 23 bases between the germline ends. This CDR3 spans 18 amino acids. This CDR3 is CASRMTGVLAGSKNIQYF. The CDR3 DNA reads TGCGCCAGCAGGATGACAGGGGTACTAGCGGGCTCCAAAAACATTCAGTACTTC.

V is TRBV30 and J is TRBJ2-4; TRBD2 aligns across 10 bases. Germline-derived CDR1 and CDR2 are GTSNPN and SVGIG (reference sequence). This CDR3 region has 13 residues. The junction had 2 bases not matched to a gene; V was cut back by 0 bases and J by 9 bases. The CDR3 here is CAWSVLAGTIQYF. CDR3 in DNA: TGTGCCTGGAGTGTACTAGCGGGAACCATTCAGTACTTC. Full variable domain (rest looked up from reference TRBV30 and TRBJ2-4): SQTIHQWPATLVQPVGSPLSLECTVEGTSNPNLYWYRQAAGRGLQLLFYSVGIGQISSEVPQNLSASRPQDRQFILSSKKLLLSDSGFYLCAWSVLAGTIQYFGAGTRLSVL.

V usage is TRBV4-2 and J usage is TRBJ2-1; tentative D call: TRBD1 (6 bases). The CDR3 sequence is 14 residues long. Germline values: CDR1 LGHNA, CDR2 YNFKEQ. The V end was cut by 2 bases, the J end by 9 bases, with 14 bases between. DNA for the CDR3: TGTGCCAGCAGCCAATTGGGACAACCCGGTGAGCAGTTCTTC. This encodes CASSQLGQPGEQFF.

The chain combines TRBV7-3 with TRBJ2-3, with 16 bases fitting TRBD2. The CDR3 runs 22 residues. V lost 0 bases, J lost 0 bases, and 12 bases stayed unmatched. Looked up from germline, CDR1 is SGHTA and CDR2 is FQGTGA. The CDR3 sequence is CASSLTYPGLAGGPVSTDTQYF. Written as DNA, the CDR3 is TGTGCCAGCAGCTTAACTTACCCGGGACTAGCGGGAGGGCCGGTTAGCACAGATACGCAGTATTTT.

The V and J genes are TRBV15 and TRBJ2-3; a possible D gene is TRBD1 (7 bases). V lost 3 bases and J lost 5, with 15 bases in between. CDR1 LNHNV and CDR2 YYDKDF come from the germline V gene (reference sequence). The CDR3 sequence is 15 residues long. The CDR3 bases are TGTGCCACCAGCAGCCGGGGGAACAGGGGAGATACGCAGTATTTT. Amino acids: CATSSRGNRGDTQYF.

Notes on this clone: Distinct nucleotide sequences in the sample also encode this CDR3. The V and J genes are TRBV5-1 and TRBJ1-2; 10 bases align to TRBD1. The germline gives CDR1 SGHRS, CDR2 YFSETQ. V was clipped by 0 bases and J by 4 bases; unmatched bases: 3. CDR3 length equals 15 residues. Here the CDR3 DNA reads TGCGCCAGCAGCTTGGGACAGGGGGCGTCCTATGGCTACACCTTC. It encodes CASSLGQGASYGYTF.

The chain has TRBV28 and TRBJ2-1; 14 bases line up with TRBD2. Unmatched junction bases numbered 7, after V lost 6 bases and J lost 3 bases. There are 17 residues in the CDR3. Germline values: CDR1 MDHEN, CDR2 SYDVKM. The CDR3 loop is CASRTSGTSGSYNEQFF. DNA for the CDR3: TGTGCCAGCAGAACCTCCGGGACTAGCGGGAGCTACAATGAGCAGTTCTTC. The whole variable domain, remainder taken from reference TRBV28 and TRBJ2-1, is DVKVTQSSRYLVKRTGEKVFLECVQDMDHENMFWYRQDPGLGLRLIYFSYDVKMKEKGDIPEGYSVSREKKERFSLILESASTNQTSMYLCASRTSGTSGSYNEQFFGPGTRLTVL.

This rearrangement joins TRBV7-9 to TRBJ2-6; the D gene is possibly TRBD2 (6 bases). CDR3 length: 19 amino acids. With 5 bases removed from V and 0 bases from J, the gap between germline ends came to 20 bases. CDR1 and CDR2 (germline): SEHNR, FQNEAQ (reference sequence). This CDR3 reads CASSLLSGGIYSGANVLTF. The CDR3 nucleotides read TGTGCCAGCAGCCTCTTGAGTGGCGGGATTTACTCTGGGGCCAACGTCCTGACTTTC.

This sequence joins TRBV7-2 and TRBJ2-7, with 7 bases lining up with TRBD2. Germline trimming cut 1 base from V and 5 bases from J; bases unmatched to any gene: 5. The CDR3 is made up of 14 amino acids. The V gene's germline CDR1 is SGHTA and CDR2 FQGNSA. CDR3 bases: TGTGCCAGCAGCTTAGAGGCGGGAGTGAACGAGCAGTACTTC. Its protein is CASSLEAGVNEQYF.

Turning to this clone: Other DNA sequences of this sample code for an identical CDR3. The chain is built from TRBV28 and TRBJ1-3; TRBD1 is a possible D gene (5 bases). Germline CDR1 MDHEN, CDR2 SYDVKM. Trimming removed 5 bases from V and 0 bases from J, with 8 bases in between. The CDR3 is 14 amino acids. The CDR3 loop reads CASSPGGSGNTIYF. The CDR3 DNA follows: TGTGCCAGCAGTCCTGGGGGCTCTGGAAACACCATATATTTT.

This clone occurred once. The CDR3 loop reads CASSQDAGIAGGQYF. CDR3 DNA: TGCGCCAGCAGCCAAGATGCGGGGATAGCAGGGGGGCAGTACTTC. The chain couples TRBV4-3 to TRBJ2-7; tentative D call: TRBD1 (7 bases). This CDR3 region has 15 residues. The V end was cut by 0 bases, the J end by 9 bases, with 18 bases between. Germline V CDR1 and CDR2: LGHNA, YSLEER.

V usage is TRBV27 and J usage is TRBJ2-7, with 8 positions matching TRBD2. The CDR3 is 16 amino acids. Germline CDR1 reads MNHEY; CDR2 reads SMNVEV (reference sequence). The V gene end was trimmed by 3 bases and the J gene end by 5 bases; junction bases not matched to a gene: 12. The CDR3 sequence is CASSFTPGGTADEQYF. The DNA of the CDR3 is TGTGCCAGCAGTTTTACCCCGGGAGGGACTGCGGACGAGCAGTACTTC.

V gene TRBV5-6 combines with J gene TRBJ1-2; D is unclear. Trimming cost V 4 bases and J 3 bases, with 19 bases left between them. Germline loops: CDR1 SGHDT, CDR2 YYEEEE. CDR3 size: 16 residues. In nucleotides, the CDR3 is TGTGCCAGCAGCAGAAGTTGGGGAGATTGGGACTATGGCTACACCTTC. Translation gives CASSRSWGDWDYGYTF.

The chain employs TRBV5-1 and TRBJ1-4, with D hard to call. The CDR3 consists of 14 residues. Trimming left V 4 bases short and J 0 bases short, with 7 bases between. The V gene's germline CDR1 is SGHRS and CDR2 YFSETQ. CDR3 sequence: CASSQSATNEKLFF. The CDR3 DNA sequence: TGCGCCAGCAGCCAGTCTGCAACTAATGAAAAACTGTTTTTT.

V usage is TRBV23-1 and J usage is TRBJ1-4, with D uncertain. TRBV23-1 is sorted into the ORF group, with uncertain function. Trimming left V 5 bases short and J 6 bases short, with 16 bases between. This CDR3 is 15 amino acids long. For the CDR3, the DNA is TGCGCCAGCAGTGCTAGCCATGGAGTCGATGAAAAACTGTTTTTT. Translated, it gives CASSASHGVDEKLFF.

As for this clone: The same CDR3 arises from other DNA sequences in this sample as well. The chain is built from TRBV7-9 and TRBJ1-2; D gene ambiguous. The V gene lost 0 bases and the J gene lost 6 bases, with 8 bases spanning the gap. Per the germline V gene, CDR1 is SEHNR and CDR2 is FQNEAQ (reference sequence). The CDR3 has 13 amino acids. DNA of the CDR3: TGTGCCAGCAGCTTAGCAAGACGGGATGGCTACACCTTC. This encodes CASSLARRDGYTF.